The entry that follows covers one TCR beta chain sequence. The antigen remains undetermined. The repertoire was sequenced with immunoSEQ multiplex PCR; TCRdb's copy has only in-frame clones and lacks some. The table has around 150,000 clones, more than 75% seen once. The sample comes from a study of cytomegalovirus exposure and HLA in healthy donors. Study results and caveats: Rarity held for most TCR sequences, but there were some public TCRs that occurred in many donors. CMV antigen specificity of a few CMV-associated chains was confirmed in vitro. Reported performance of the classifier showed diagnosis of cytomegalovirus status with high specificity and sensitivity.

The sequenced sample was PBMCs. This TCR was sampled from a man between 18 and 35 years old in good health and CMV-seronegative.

The CDR3 protein is CASSWMLAEEETQYF. Here the CDR3 DNA reads TGTGCCAGCAGCTGGATGTTAGCGGAAGAAGAGACCCAGTACTTC. The V and J genes are TRBV5-7 and TRBJ2-5, with D tentatively TRBD2 (6 bases). TRBV5-7 is noted as an ORF with a role that remains uncertain. There are 15 residues in the CDR3. V lost 3 bases to trimming and J lost 3 bases, with 15 bases between them.